One and the same sample provided the 13 T cell receptor beta chains below, sequenced in a study of beta chain features in type 1 diabetes. TCRB transcripts that were expressed got sequenced, as all of the isolated RNA had been reverse transcribed. The protocol was immunoSEQ multiplex PCR, while the TCRdb copy is restricted to in-frame clones and leaves out a portion. Counted here are under 450,000 clones, about 15% occurring once; the ten biggest clones make up 0.035% to 0.045%. The specimen sequenced was naive CD4+ T cells from blood. All receptors derive from a man aged 25 to 40 in good health.

The chain links TRBV19 to TRBJ1-1; D possibly corresponds to TRBD1 (5 bases). Per the germline V gene, CDR1 is LNHDA and CDR2 is SQIVND (reference sequence). The ends were cut back, 5 bases at V and 2 bases at J, with 15 bases in the middle. The CDR3 consists of 15 residues. In DNA form, the CDR3 reads TGTGCCAGTAGTTGGCTTGAGGGGAAAAACACTGAAGCTTTCTTT. This translates into CASSWLEGKNTEAFF.

The chain is built from TRBV7-2 and TRBJ1-1; D may be TRBD1 (6 bases). In germline, CDR1 is SGHTA, CDR2 FQGNSA. The V and J ends lost 4 bases and 5 bases respectively, with 14 bases between them. The CDR3 length is 14 residues. CDR3 region: CASSSQGQRTEAFF. CDR3 DNA sequence: TGTGCCAGCAGCTCGCAGGGGCAGCGGACTGAAGCTTTCTTT. The full variable domain, in which reference TRBV7-2 and TRBJ1-1 provide the parts outside the CDR3, is GAGVSQSPSNKVTEKGKDVELRCDPISGHTALYWYRQSLGQGLEFLIYFQGNSAPDKSGLPSDRFSAERTGGSVSTLTIQRTQQEDSAVYLCASSSQGQRTEAFFGQGTRLTVV.

This chain joins TRBV19 and TRBJ2-3, with 13 bases identical to TRBD2. Per the germline V gene, CDR1 is LNHDA and CDR2 is SQIVND (reference sequence). The ends lost 5 bases at V and 5 bases at J; junction bases unmatched: 13. The CDR3 totals 18 residues. CDR3 sequence (DNA): TGTGCCAGTAGTTTCCATCCGGGACTAGCGGGACGGGTAGATACGCAGTATTTT. Translated, it gives CASSFHPGLAGRVDTQYF.

A few counts support this clone. The V gene is TRBV4-3, the J gene TRBJ2-5; no definite D call. Germline V gene sequence: CDR1 LGHNA, CDR2 YSLEER. The CDR3 length is 16 residues. The V and J ends lost 4 bases and 4 bases respectively, with 19 bases between them. This chain's CDR3 is CASSLVGMGSRETQYF. The CDR3 coding sequence is TGCGCCAGCAGCCTCGTGGGGATGGGTAGTAGAGAGACCCAGTACTTC.

The V and J genes are TRBV11-3 and TRBJ2-1; 9 bases map to TRBD2. V was clipped by 10 bases and J by 1 base; unmatched bases: 8. From germline, CDR1 is SGHNT and CDR2 YENEEA. This CDR3 is built from 15 residues. CDR3 nucleotide sequence: TGTGCCACGACTAGCGGAAGGGGGTCCTACAATGAGCAGTTCTTC. This encodes CATTSGRGSYNEQFF.

The J gene is TRBJ1-1, the V gene TRBV7-6, with D tentatively TRBD1 (5 bases). Germline CDR1 reads SGHVS; CDR2 reads FNYEAQ. This CDR3 is built from 11 residues. V lost 5 bases, J lost 4 bases, and 5 bases lay in between. CDR3 sequence reads: CASSRGTEAFF. CDR3 sequence (DNA): TGTGCCAGCAGCAGGGGCACTGAAGCTTTCTTT. Full variable domain (outside the CDR3, taken from reference TRBV7-6 and TRBJ1-1): GAGVSQSPRYKVTKRGQDVALRCDPISGHVSLYWYRQALGQGPEFLTYFNYEAQQDKSGLPNDRFSAERPEGSISTLTIQRTEQRDSAMYRCASSRGTEAFFGQGTRLTVV.

This clone turned up a few times. V and J are TRBV30 and TRBJ1-3; D not certain. This CDR3 spans 14 amino acids. V lost 3 bases and J lost 1, with 10 bases in between. Per germline, CDR1 GTSNPN and CDR2 SVGIG (reference sequence). The CDR3 region has the DNA TGTGCCTGGAGCCCGGGAAGGTCTGGAAACACCATATATTTT. Protein: CAWSPGRSGNTIYF.

In nucleotides, the CDR3 is TGTGCCAGCAGTCGGCTCGAAGGCGGGGAGCTGTTTTTT. Protein product: CASSRLEGGELFF. V and J are TRBV7-8 and TRBJ2-2; D unclear. The germline gives CDR1 SGHVS, CDR2 FQNEAQ. The CDR3 contains 13 residues. V shed 6 bases and J shed 7 bases, with 12 bases lying between them. Full variable domain (missing parts from reference TRBV7-8 and TRBJ2-2): GAGVSQSPRYKVAKRGQDVALRCDPISGHVSLFWYQQALGQGPEFLTYFQNEAQLDKSGLPSDRFFAERPEGSVSTLKIQRTQQEDSAVYLCASSRLEGGELFFGEGSRLTVL.

The chain joins TRBV19 to TRBJ2-7; a possible D gene is TRBD1 (5 bases). With 6 bases removed from V and 0 bases from J, the gap between germline ends came to 12 bases. From germline, CDR1 is LNHDA and CDR2 SQIVND (reference sequence). CDR3 size: 14 residues. The CDR3 DNA reads TGTGCCAGTAGGGCGGTAGGGGCCTCCTACGAGCAGTACGTC. This translates into CASRAVGASYEQYV.

V usage is TRBV9 and J usage is TRBJ2-3; weak D call: TRBD1 (5 bases). V was clipped by 6 bases and J by 1 base, with 9 bases between them. This CDR3 has 13 amino acids. The V gene's germline CDR1 is SGDLS and CDR2 YYNGEE. CDR3 amino acids: CASNRQRTDTQYF. The DNA of the CDR3 is TGTGCCAGCAATCGACAGCGCACAGATACGCAGTATTTT. Filled out from reference TRBV9 and TRBJ2-3, the complete variable domain reads DSGVTQTPKHLITATGQRVTLRCSPRSGDLSVYWYQQSLDQGLQFLIQYYNGEERAKGNILERFSAQQFPDLHSELNLSSLELGDSALYFCASNRQRTDTQYFGPGTRLTVL.

This sequence joins TRBV30 and TRBJ1-4, with D unresolved. Germline V lookup: CDR1 GTSNPN, CDR2 SVGIG (reference sequence). The CDR3 extends over 12 amino acids. Trimming took off 7 bases at V and 3 bases at J, with 9 bases between the two ends. CDR3 sequence reads: CAFKGANEKLFF. In DNA, the CDR3 is TGTGCCTTTAAAGGAGCTAATGAAAAACTGTTTTTT.

The chain is built from TRBV5-6 and TRBJ1-6, with D possibly matching TRBD1 (5 bases). The germline V and J ends were trimmed by 0 bases and 10 bases, with 14 bases remaining between them. The CDR3 has 15 amino acids. The germline V gene encodes CDR1 SGHDT and CDR2 YYEEEE. CDR3 nucleotides: TGTGCCAGCAGCTTGGTGCAGGGTGCGGGATCACCCCTCCACTTT. Translated, it gives CASSLVQGAGSPLHF. Using reference TRBV5-6 and TRBJ1-6 for the parts outside the CDR3, the full variable domain is DAGVTQSPTHLIKTRGQQVTLRCSPKSGHDTVSWYQQALGQGPQFIFQYYEEEERQRGNFPDRFSGHQFPNYSSELNVNALLLGDSALYLCASSLVQGAGSPLHFGNGTRLTVT.

In this sample, this clone turned up a few times. The gene calls are TRBV2 and TRBJ2-7; D gene unclear. The CDR3 has 13 amino acids. V was clipped by 5 bases and J by 3 bases, with 11 bases between them. The germline V gene encodes CDR1 SNHLY and CDR2 FYNNEI. The CDR3, as DNA: TGTGCCAGCAGTAACCATGCTGACTACGAGCAGTACTTC. Translated, it gives CASSNHADYEQYF.